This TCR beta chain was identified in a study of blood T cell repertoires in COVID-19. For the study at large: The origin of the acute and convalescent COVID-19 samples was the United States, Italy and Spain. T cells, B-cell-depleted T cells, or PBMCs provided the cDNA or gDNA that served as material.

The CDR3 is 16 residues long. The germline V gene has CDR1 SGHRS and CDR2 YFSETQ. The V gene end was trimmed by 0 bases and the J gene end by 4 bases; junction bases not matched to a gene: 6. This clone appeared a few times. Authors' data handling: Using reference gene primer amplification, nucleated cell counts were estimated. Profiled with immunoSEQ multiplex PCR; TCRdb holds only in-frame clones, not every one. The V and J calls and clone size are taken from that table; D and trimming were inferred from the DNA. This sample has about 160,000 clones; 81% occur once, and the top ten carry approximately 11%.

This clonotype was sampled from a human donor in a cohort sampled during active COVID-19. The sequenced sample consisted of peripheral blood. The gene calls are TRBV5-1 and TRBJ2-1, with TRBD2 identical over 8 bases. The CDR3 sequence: CASSLDSGGPYNEQFF. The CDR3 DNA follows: TGCGCCAGCAGCTTGGATTCGGGAGGGCCGTACAATGAGCAGTTCTTC.